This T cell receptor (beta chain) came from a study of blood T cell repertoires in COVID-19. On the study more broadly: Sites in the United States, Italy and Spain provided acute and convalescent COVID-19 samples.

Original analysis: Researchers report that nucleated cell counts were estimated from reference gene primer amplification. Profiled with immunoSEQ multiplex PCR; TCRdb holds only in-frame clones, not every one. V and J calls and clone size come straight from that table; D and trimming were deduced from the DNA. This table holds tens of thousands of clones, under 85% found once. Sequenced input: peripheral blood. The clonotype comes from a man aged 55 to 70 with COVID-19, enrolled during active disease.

CDR3 nucleotide sequence: TGTGCCAGCAGTTCAAACCCGTTACTGCAGTACTTC. It translates to CASSSNPLLQYF. This chain uses TRBV28 with TRBJ2-7, with D unresolved. CDR3 length: 12 residues. In germline, CDR1 is MDHEN, CDR2 SYDVKM. V lost 4 bases to trimming and J lost 9 bases, with 13 bases between them.